These 16 T cell receptor beta chains came from one sample sequenced in a study of regulatory T cells in long-lasting Graves disease. Arm-PCR of CDR3 regions with iRepertoire HTBI primers generated TCR beta libraries. TCRdb passed the multiplex PCR reads through MiXCR, listing each CDR3 protein once. In the table there are 450,000 or so distinct CDR3 sequences, about 20% of which are singletons. Sample time point: persistent/refractory GD, antithyroid drugs over 5 years with positive TRAb. Making the TCR library involved RNA that had been extracted from PBMCs. Sequences were derived from peripheral blood mononuclear cells (PBMCs), sampled when the disease was refractory, from a patient treated with antithyroid drugs. The receptors shown here come from a female donor with Graves disease.

This clonotype was seen many times. The rearrangement links TRBV5-1 to TRBJ1-1; 7 bases are shared with TRBD1. Germline V gene sequence: CDR1 SGHRS, CDR2 YFSETQ. This CDR3 has 15 residues. The V and J ends lost 4 bases and 4 bases, in that order; junction bases with no gene match: 10. The CDR3 nucleotides read TGCGCCAGCAGCGGACACAGGGGAAAAGGCACTGAAGCTTTCTTT. Translation gives CASSGHRGKGTEAFF.

This clonotype was detected a few times. The chain uses TRBV6-5 and TRBJ2-5; 7 positions agree with TRBD2. Germline V gene data show CDR1 as MNHEY and CDR2 as SVGAGI. V lost 2 bases and J lost 5; bases outside the gene matches: 11. CDR3 length equals 16 residues. The CDR3 nucleotides read TGTGCCAGCAGTTACACCCCCGGAGCGGGAAGGGAGACCCAGTACTTC. Amino acid sequence: CASSYTPGAGRETQYF.

This clonotype was counted at least ten times. The CDR3 loop is CATSDLTARFGSYEQYF. The CDR3 DNA sequence: TGTGCCACCAGTGATTTAACCGCAAGGTTTGGGTCCTACGAGCAGTACTTC. This chain joins TRBV24-1 and TRBJ2-7; D gene unclear. This CDR3 contains 17 residues. Germline CDR1 is KGHDR and CDR2 is SFDVKD. V was trimmed by 1 base and J by 1 base, leaving 16 bases between them.

In this sample, this clonotype turned up a few times. This chain connects TRBV20-1 to TRBJ1-1; D unresolved. The germline gives CDR1 DFQATT, CDR2 SNEGSKA (reference sequence). The length of the CDR3 is 11 residues. V lost 4 bases and J 0 bases, leaving 3 bases between the germline ends. CDR3 sequence reads: CSAILNTEAFF. DNA for the CDR3: TGCAGTGCTATCCTGAACACTGAAGCTTTCTTT.

This chain joins TRBV19 and TRBJ2-5; TRBD2 aligns across 7 bases. Germline V gene sequence: CDR1 LNHDA, CDR2 SQIVND (reference sequence). Trimming at V came to 3 bases and at J to 9 bases, leaving 10 bases not matched to a gene. The CDR3 has 14 amino acids. The CDR3 DNA follows: TGTGCCAGTAGTATGGGACTACTCCCGGGTGCCCAGTACTTC. This sequence encodes CASSMGLLPGAQYF.

As concerns this clonotype: A much more abundant neighbour one base away suggests this may be a read error. The chain combines TRBV27 with TRBJ1-4, with a weak D call TRBD1 (5 bases). The CDR3 is 14 amino acids. The germline V gene has CDR1 MNHEY and CDR2 SMNVEV (reference sequence). CDR3 sequence reads: CACSLYNGDEKLFF. CDR3 DNA: TGTGCCTGCAGTTTATATAATGGGGACGAAAAACTGTTTTTT.

This clonotype was picked up many times. The gene calls are TRBV2 and TRBJ2-7, with 11 bases lining up with TRBD2. Germline-derived CDR1 and CDR2 are SNHLY and FYNNEI. The CDR3 runs 14 residues. V shed 8 bases, J shed 3 bases, and the junction held 6 bases outside the gene matches. CDR3 in amino acids: CASRSTSGDYEQYF. The CDR3 DNA sequence: TGTGCCAGCCGGTCGACTAGCGGGGACTACGAGCAGTACTTC. Full variable domain (remainder filled in from reference TRBV2 and TRBJ2-7): EPEVTQTPSHQVTQMGQEVILRCVPISNHLYFYWYRQILGQKVEFLVSFYNNEISEKSEIFDDQFSVERPDGSNFTLKIRSTKLEDSAMYFCASRSTSGDYEQYFGPGTRLTVT.

CDR3: CASSSSRTVFPYQPQHF. As DNA, the CDR3 is TGTGCCAGCAGCTCAAGTAGGACAGTTTTCCCCTATCAGCCCCAGCATTTT. V gene TRBV7-9 combines with J gene TRBJ1-5; possible D gene TRBD1, 6 bases. Between the trimmed V and J ends, which lost 4 bases and 5 bases, there was a span of 21 bases. Germline V gene data show CDR1 as SEHNR and CDR2 as FQNEAQ (reference sequence). The CDR3 loop spans 17 amino acids. Looking up the rest from reference TRBV7-9 and TRBJ1-5 gives the full variable domain: DTGVSQNPRHKITKRGQNVTFRCDPISEHNRLYWYRQTLGQGPEFLTYFQNEAQLEKSRLLSDRFSAERPKGSFSTLEIQRTEQGDSAMYLCASSSSRTVFPYQPQHFGDGTRLSIL.

This clonotype was picked up many times. The chain carries TRBV28 and TRBJ2-5, with 7 bases lining up with TRBD1. This CDR3 has 13 residues. Looked up from germline, CDR1 is MDHEN and CDR2 is SYDVKM. The junction had 1 base not matched to a gene; V was cut back by 5 bases and J by 1 base. The CDR3 is CASSRDSQETQYF. CDR3 coding DNA: TGTGCCAGCAGTAGGGACAGCCAAGAGACCCAGTACTTC. The full variable domain, rest sourced from reference TRBV28 and TRBJ2-5, is DVKVTQSSRYLVKRTGEKVFLECVQDMDHENMFWYRQDPGLGLRLIYFSYDVKMKEKGDIPEGYSVSREKKERFSLILESASTNQTSMYLCASSRDSQETQYFGPGTRLLVL.

This clonotype was seen many times. V and J are TRBV6-1 and TRBJ2-7; maybe TRBD2 (5 bases). V lost 3 bases and J 6 bases, leaving 12 bases between the germline ends. Germline V gives CDR1 MNHNS, CDR2 SASEGT. The length of the CDR3 is 13 residues. DNA of the CDR3: TGTGCCAGCAGTGACCGGACTTGGGGCGAGCAGTACTTC. This encodes CASSDRTWGEQYF.

J is TRBJ2-2 and V is TRBV20-1; 7 nucleotides agree with TRBD1. V was pared by 0 bases and J by 6 bases, with 7 bases of the junction left unmatched. Germline assignment: CDR1 DFQATT and CDR2 SNEGSKA (reference sequence). CDR3 length: 15 amino acids. This CDR3 reads CSARDKGAGAGELFF. The CDR3 DNA follows: TGCAGTGCTAGAGATAAGGGGGCCGGGGCCGGGGAGCTGTTTTTT.

This clonotype was observed at least ten times. The J gene is TRBJ1-1, the V gene TRBV30; D remains ambiguous. Germline V gene data show CDR1 as GTSNPN and CDR2 as SVGIG (reference sequence). The CDR3 covers 12 residues. Trimming removed 1 base from V and 3 bases from J, with 6 bases in between. The CDR3 region is CAWSARDTEAFF. The CDR3 DNA sequence: TGTGCCTGGAGTGCCCGGGACACTGAAGCTTTCTTT.

This clonotype was picked up many times. The V and J genes are TRBV12-3 or TRBV12-4 and TRBJ2-7; D unresolved. V lost 3 bases and J lost 5, with 8 bases in between. The CDR3 sequence is 12 residues long. For the CDR3, the DNA is TGTGCCAGCAGTTTCTCTTTCCACGAGCAGTACTTC. The encoded protein is CASSFSFHEQYF.

This clonotype was picked up one time. V usage is TRBV7-3 and J usage is TRBJ2-2; D perhaps matches TRBD1 (6 bases). The CDR3 has 18 amino acids. V lost 5 bases and J 0 bases, leaving 19 bases between the germline ends. Germline assignment: CDR1 SGHTA and CDR2 FQGTGA. The CDR3 DNA sequence: TGTGCCAGCAGCCCAGGGGTCGGTCATCTCGCGAACACCGGGGAGCTGTTTTTT. The encoded protein is CASSPGVGHLANTGELFF. The complete variable domain, with remaining parts taken from reference TRBV7-3 and TRBJ2-2, reads GAGVSQTPSNKVTEKGKYVELRCDPISGHTALYWYRQSLGQGPEFLIYFQGTGAADDSGLPNDRFFAVRPEGSVSTLKIQRTERGDSAVYLCASSPGVGHLANTGELFFGEGSRLTVL.

This chain connects TRBV5-1 to TRBJ1-4, with 7 positions matching TRBD1. The CDR3 loop spans 16 amino acids. V lost 2 bases, J lost 5 bases, and 9 bases stayed unmatched. CDR1 is SGHRS, CDR2 YFSETQ, per germline. As DNA, the CDR3 is TGCGCCAGCAGCTTAATGGCCGGGACAGAAAATGAAAAACTGTTTTTT. This encodes CASSLMAGTENEKLFF.

The table lists this clonotype with many counts. This chain connects TRBV2 to TRBJ2-7; tentative D call: TRBD2 (5 bases). The CDR3 is 14 residues long. Germline lookup yields CDR1 SNHLY and CDR2 FYNNEI. The V end lost 3 bases, the J end lost 3 bases, and 12 bases lay between the germline ends. The CDR3 sequence: CASSEGAAIYEQYF. The CDR3 bases are TGTGCCAGCAGTGAGGGAGCGGCAATCTACGAGCAGTACTTC. Full variable domain (missing parts from reference TRBV2 and TRBJ2-7): EPEVTQTPSHQVTQMGQEVILRCVPISNHLYFYWYRQILGQKVEFLVSFYNNEISEKSEIFDDQFSVERPDGSNFTLKIRSTKLEDSAMYFCASSEGAAIYEQYFGPGTRLTVT.